The sequence of this TCR beta chain was determined in a study of T cell responses to AZD1222 COVID-19 vaccine. Turning to this clone: Its target is not known.

Study-wide points: Two AZD1222 doses significantly raised spike-specific TCR breadth and depth over controls. The CD4 TCRs associated with vaccination extended across spike and predominated at 160-218 and 743-854. Reportedly, nearly half of unique spike TCRs recognized epitopes outside B.1.351/B.1.1.7 mutations.

This table comes from immunoSEQ multiplex PCR, and its TCRdb copy is limited to in-frame clones, with some not included. Among 95,000 to 100,000 clones, approximately 89% were seen once, and the ten largest hold roughly a tenth. Second-dose intervals near 4 or 12 weeks were combined. The clonotype was recovered from an adult who received the AZD1222 COVID-19 vaccine. Material: peripheral blood, obtained 28 days after the second AZD1222 dose.

The CDR3 region is CASSLNPAGLTYNEQFF. The CDR3 DNA sequence: TGTGCCAGCAGCTTAAACCCAGCGGGGTTAACCTACAATGAGCAGTTCTTC. The V and J genes are TRBV7-3 and TRBJ2-1; 7 nucleotides agree with TRBD2. Germline assignment: CDR1 SGHTA and CDR2 FQGTGA. CDR3 length: 17 amino acids. V lost 1 base to trimming and J lost 2 bases; unmatched junction nucleotides: 8.